This T cell receptor (beta chain) was sequenced for a study of T-cell reconstitution after alpha-beta-depleted transplantation in children. Unique molecular identifiers were incorporated during preparation of the TCRbeta library. MiXCR was run by TCRdb on the PCR reads, yielding one entry per CDR3 protein. Here the sample spans 400,000 to 500,000 distinct CDR3 sequences, under 13% being singletons. Germline CDR1 is MGHRA and CDR2 is YSYEKL. The CDR3 runs to 15 residues. The ends were cut back, 7 bases at V and 0 bases at J, with 12 bases in the middle. This clonotype was recorded a few times. This chain connects TRBV4-1 to TRBJ2-2, with a possible D match to TRBD1 (6 bases). The receptor comes from a human donor who donated a stem cell graft to a child with acute myeloid leukemia. Sequencing used PBMCs from the stem cell graft donor, obtained from the stem cell graft. CDR3 DNA sequence: TGCGCCAGCACCCAGGGGTTTTCGAACACCGGGGAGCTGTTTTTT. Its protein is CASTQGFSNTGELFF.